Shown below are 18 T cell receptor beta chains from a single sample sequenced in a study of cytomegalovirus exposure and HLA in healthy donors. PCR amplification relied on 60 Vbeta primers (plus 13 Jbeta primers). Clones were sequenced by immunoSEQ multiplex PCR, and TCRdb holds only the in-frame ones, with some missing. The profile shows under 200,000 clones, about 80% of them singletons. Sequencing was done on a sample of PBMCs. These TCRs come from a woman in her fifties or sixties in good health and CMV-seropositive.

Comment on this clone: Distinct nucleotide sequences in the sample also encode this CDR3. This chain uses TRBV20-1 with TRBJ2-3, with D maybe TRBD2 (5 bases). The CDR3 length is 11 residues. CDR1 and CDR2 (germline): DFQATT, SNEGSKA (reference sequence). CDR3 nucleotide sequence: TGCTCCGGCCGGGGAACAGATACGCAGTATTTT. Its translation: CSGRGTDTQYF.

This sequence joins TRBV29-1 and TRBJ1-2; 9 bases are a match to TRBD1. V lost 4 bases, J lost 9 bases, and 9 bases stayed unmatched. The CDR3 runs 13 residues. From germline, CDR1 is SQVTM and CDR2 ANQGSEA. The CDR3 loop is CSVVGQGSMSYTF. The DNA of the CDR3 is TGCAGCGTTGTGGGACAGGGAAGTATGAGCTACACCTTC.

This chain joins TRBV6-5 and TRBJ1-2; D is perhaps TRBD1 (6 bases). This CDR3 spans 14 amino acids. Germline-derived CDR1 and CDR2 are MNHEY and SVGAGI. Trimming took off 6 bases at V and 8 bases at J, with 19 bases between the two ends. The CDR3 region is CASRVTGLSGGYTF. Here the CDR3 DNA reads TGTGCCAGCAGGGTTACAGGGCTGAGTGGGGGCTACACCTTC.

The chain links TRBV28 to TRBJ1-4; the D is unclear. The CDR3 runs 12 residues. V was pared by 5 bases and J by 8 bases, with 9 bases between. The germline gives CDR1 MDHEN, CDR2 SYDVKM. The CDR3 DNA reads as TGTGCCAGCAGTCCCTCACAAGAAAAACTGTTTTTT. Amino acids: CASSPSQEKLFF.

The rearrangement links TRBV29-1 to TRBJ1-3; D remains ambiguous. V shed 5 bases and J shed 2 bases, with 7 bases lying between them. The CDR3 loop spans 12 amino acids. Germline loops: CDR1 SQVTM, CDR2 ANQGSEA. The DNA for the CDR3 is TGCAGCGTTTTCGAGACTGGAAACACCATATATTTT. It yields the protein CSVFETGNTIYF.

To note about this clone: A junction end diverges from the germline sequence, so it may reflect a read error. The rearrangement links TRBV7-9 to TRBJ1-4, with D perhaps matching TRBD1 (5 bases). Germline V gives CDR1 SEHNR, CDR2 FQNEAQ (reference sequence). The CDR3 has 16 amino acids. In DNA form, the CDR3 reads TGTTCCAGCAGCTTGGGACTGGTTGCAACTAATGAAAAACTGTTTTTT. The encoded protein is CSSSLGLVATNEKLFF.

This chain links TRBV5-4 with TRBJ1-2, with 7 positions matching TRBD1. Germline lookup yields CDR1 SGHNT and CDR2 YYREEE (reference sequence). CDR3 length: 19 amino acids. J was trimmed by 8 bases and V by 0 bases; bases with no gene match: 22. CDR3 DNA: TGTGCCAGCAGCTTGGACTACACTGATCCATACAGGGGAACGGAGGGCTACACCTTC. Its protein product is CASSLDYTDPYRGTEGYTF.

This clone came up a few times. V is TRBV11-2 and J is TRBJ1-2; the D gene is possibly TRBD1 (5 bases). Germline V CDR1 and CDR2: SGHAT, FQNNGV. The ends were cut back, 5 bases at V and 4 bases at J, with 11 bases in the middle. The CDR3 runs to 13 residues. This CDR3 is CASSVDSSYGYTF. CDR3 DNA: TGTGCCAGCAGCGTTGACAGTTCCTATGGCTACACCTTC.

This sequence joins TRBV5-4 and TRBJ2-3; 12 nucleotides line up with TRBD2. The CDR3 runs 16 residues. Germline V gene data show CDR1 as SGHNT and CDR2 as YYREEE (reference sequence). J gave up 3 bases and V 4 bases, and 6 bases lay outside the gene matches. CDR3 bases: TGTGCCAGCAGCCGGAGACTAGCGGGGGTGACAGATACGCAGTATTTT. It codes for CASSRRLAGVTDTQYF.

The chain employs TRBV29-1 and TRBJ2-4; the D gene is possibly TRBD1 (5 bases). This CDR3 region has 14 residues. V was trimmed by 2 bases and J by 5 bases, leaving 13 bases between them. Germline assignment: CDR1 SQVTM and CDR2 ANQGSEA. In DNA, the CDR3 is TGCAGCGTTGAACTCCGCAGGGTCCAAAACATTCAGTACTTC. It yields the protein CSVELRRVQNIQYF.

The chain combines TRBV19 with TRBJ1-1; D is ambiguous. CDR3 length: 12 amino acids. The germline V and J ends were trimmed by 3 bases and 4 bases, with 6 bases remaining between them. CDR1 and CDR2 (germline): LNHDA, SQIVND (reference sequence). The DNA of the CDR3 is TGTGCCAGTAGTATGCCGGGCACTGAAGCTTTCTTT. The encoded protein is CASSMPGTEAFF.

The rearrangement uses TRBV25-1 and TRBJ2-5, with 8 bases matching TRBD1. Germline V gene sequence: CDR1 MGHDK, CDR2 SYGVNS. The CDR3 consists of 17 residues. V lost 3 bases to trimming and J lost 1 base; unmatched junction nucleotides: 10. The CDR3 is CASSDPGDRWVQETQYF. The CDR3 DNA follows: TGTGCCAGCAGTGACCCTGGGGACAGGTGGGTCCAAGAGACCCAGTACTTC.

The chain carries TRBV2 and TRBJ2-4, with TRBD1 matching over 7 bases. Trimming took 4 bases from V and 7 from J; bases not matched to a gene: 10. The germline V gene has CDR1 SNHLY and CDR2 FYNNEI. The CDR3 extends over 15 amino acids. CDR3 sequence reads: CASSAQTGNANIQYF. In nucleotides, the CDR3 is TGTGCCAGCAGTGCCCAGACAGGGAATGCCAACATTCAGTACTTC.

The table lists this clone with a few counts. The chain carries TRBV4-3 and TRBJ2-3, with TRBD2 identical over 10 bases. The CDR3 has 17 residues. Germline-derived CDR1 and CDR2 are LGHNA and YSLEER. After removal of 2 bases from V and 2 bases from J, the junction contained 7 bases not matched to a gene. CDR3 sequence (DNA): TGCGCCAGCAGCCAACGAAAGACTAGCGGGTTCACAGATACGCAGTATTTT. The encoded protein is CASSQRKTSGFTDTQYF.

V usage is TRBV25-1 and J usage is TRBJ1-1; the D gene is possibly TRBD1 (6 bases). This CDR3 contains 18 residues. With 5 bases removed from V and 0 bases from J, the gap between germline ends came to 22 bases. From germline, CDR1 is MGHDK and CDR2 SYGVNS. The CDR3 region is CASSPQRGGAGMNTEAFF. The CDR3 DNA follows: TGTGCCAGCAGTCCTCAGCGGGGGGGGGCAGGGATGAACACTGAAGCTTTCTTT.

V gene TRBV5-6 combines with J gene TRBJ2-1; 8 nucleotides match TRBD2. V lost 4 bases to trimming and J lost 6 bases; unmatched junction nucleotides: 15. Germline V gene data show CDR1 as SGHDT and CDR2 as YYEEEE. This CDR3 comprises 17 residues. CDR3 sequence (DNA): TGTGCCAGCAGCCGTGGAATCGAGCGGGAGTTAATCAATGAGCAGTTCTTC. It encodes CASSRGIERELINEQFF.

V usage is TRBV5-1 and J usage is TRBJ2-5, with 7 bases fitting TRBD2. V shed 8 bases, J shed 5 bases, and the junction held 12 bases outside the gene matches. The germline gives CDR1 SGHRS, CDR2 YFSETQ. The CDR3 is 14 residues long. This CDR3 reads CASGEGTGGETQYF. The CDR3 coding sequence is TGCGCCAGTGGGGAGGGGACGGGCGGCGAGACCCAGTACTTC.

This clone was seen a few times. This rearrangement joins TRBV7-2 to TRBJ2-2; D gene ambiguous. Germline loops: CDR1 SGHTA, CDR2 FQGNSA. The CDR3 is 15 amino acids. V was cut by 5 bases and J by 4 bases, with 14 bases left in between. CDR3 DNA sequence: TGTGCCAGCAGCCGAAACCCCGACACCACCGGGGAGCTGTTTTTT. Translation: CASSRNPDTTGELFF.